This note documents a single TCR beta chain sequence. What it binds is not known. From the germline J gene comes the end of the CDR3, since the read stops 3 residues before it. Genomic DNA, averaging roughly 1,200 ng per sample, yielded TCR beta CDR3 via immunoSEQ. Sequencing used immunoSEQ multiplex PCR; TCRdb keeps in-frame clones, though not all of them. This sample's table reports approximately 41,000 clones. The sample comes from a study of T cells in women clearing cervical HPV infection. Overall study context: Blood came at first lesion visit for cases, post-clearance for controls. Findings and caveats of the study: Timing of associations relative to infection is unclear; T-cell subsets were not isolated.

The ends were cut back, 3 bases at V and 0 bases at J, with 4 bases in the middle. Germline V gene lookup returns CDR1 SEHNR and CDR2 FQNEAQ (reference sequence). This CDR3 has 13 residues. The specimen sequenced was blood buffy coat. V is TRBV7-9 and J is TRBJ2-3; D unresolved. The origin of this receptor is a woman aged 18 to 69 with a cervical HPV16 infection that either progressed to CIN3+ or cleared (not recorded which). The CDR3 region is CASSFVSTDTQYF. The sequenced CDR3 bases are TGTGCCAGCAGCTTCGTCAGCACAGATACG.